This T cell receptor (beta chain) was sequenced during a study of T cell changes during pregnancy in multiple sclerosis. TCRdb's table, derived via immunoSEQ multiplex PCR, lists solely in-frame clones and lacks some. Here the sample spans around 19,000 clones, approximately 91% being singletons. This CDR3 is 19 amino acids long. V shed 5 bases, J shed 3 bases, and the junction held 18 bases outside the gene matches. Looked up from germline, CDR1 is PRHDT and CDR2 is FYEKMQ (reference sequence). Here the sequenced sample was CD8+ T cells from peripheral blood mononuclear cells, taken after pregnancy. The rearrangement uses TRBV13 and TRBJ2-7, with 11 nucleotides matching TRBD2. This TCR was recovered from a female donor in good health, enrolled as a control in a pregnancy study. The CDR3: CASSPQGLADPRRSYEQYF. The DNA of the CDR3 is TGTGCCAGCAGCCCCCAGGGACTAGCGGATCCTAGAAGGAGCTACGAGCAGTACTTC.